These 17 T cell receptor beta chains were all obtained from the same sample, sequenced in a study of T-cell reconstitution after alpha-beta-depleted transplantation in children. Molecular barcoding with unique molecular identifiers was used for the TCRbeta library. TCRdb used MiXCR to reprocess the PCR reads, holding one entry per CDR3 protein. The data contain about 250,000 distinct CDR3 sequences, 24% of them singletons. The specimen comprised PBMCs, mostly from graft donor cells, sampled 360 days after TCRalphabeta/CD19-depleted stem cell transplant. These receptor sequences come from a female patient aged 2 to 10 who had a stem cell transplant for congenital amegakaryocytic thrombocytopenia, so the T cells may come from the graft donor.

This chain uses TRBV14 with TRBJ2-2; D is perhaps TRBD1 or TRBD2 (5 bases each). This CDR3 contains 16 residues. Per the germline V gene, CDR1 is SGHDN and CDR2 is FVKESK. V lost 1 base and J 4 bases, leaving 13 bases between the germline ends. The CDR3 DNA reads TGTGCCAGCAGCCAAGGAGGGGTGTGGGGCACCGGGGAGCTGTTTTTT. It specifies CASSQGGVWGTGELFF.

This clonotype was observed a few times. CDR3 bases: TGCAGTGCTAGAGGAACAGGGCTGGGCTATGGCTACACCTTC. Translated: CSARGTGLGYGYTF. The gene calls are TRBV20-1 and TRBJ1-2; TRBD1 might be the D (6 bases). This CDR3 region has 14 residues. Germline V CDR1 and CDR2: DFQATT, SNEGSKA (reference sequence). Trimming cost V 1 base and J 4 bases, with 13 bases left between them.

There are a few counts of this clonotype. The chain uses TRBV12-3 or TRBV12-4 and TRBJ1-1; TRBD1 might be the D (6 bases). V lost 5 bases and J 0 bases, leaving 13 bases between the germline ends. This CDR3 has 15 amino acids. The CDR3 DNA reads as TGTGCCAGCAGTCCCCGGACAGTCCTGAACACTGAAGCTTTCTTT. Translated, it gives CASSPRTVLNTEAFF.

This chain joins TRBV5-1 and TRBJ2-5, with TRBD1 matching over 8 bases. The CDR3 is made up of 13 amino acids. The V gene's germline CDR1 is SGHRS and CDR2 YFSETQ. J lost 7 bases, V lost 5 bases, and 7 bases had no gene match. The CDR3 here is CASSHGQGATQYF. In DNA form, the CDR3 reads TGCGCCAGCAGTCATGGACAGGGTGCGACCCAGTACTTC.

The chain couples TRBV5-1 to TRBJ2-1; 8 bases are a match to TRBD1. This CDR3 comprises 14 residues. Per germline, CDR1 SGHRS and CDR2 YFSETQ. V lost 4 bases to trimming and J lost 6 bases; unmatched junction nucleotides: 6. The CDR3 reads CASSVWTGSNEQFF. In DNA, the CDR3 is TGCGCCAGCAGCGTTTGGACAGGGAGCAATGAGCAGTTCTTC.

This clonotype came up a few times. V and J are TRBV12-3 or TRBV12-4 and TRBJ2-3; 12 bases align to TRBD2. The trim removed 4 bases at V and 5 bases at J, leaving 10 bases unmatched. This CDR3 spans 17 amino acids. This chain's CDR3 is CASSSTRLAGAGDTQYF. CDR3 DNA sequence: TGTGCCAGCAGTTCCACTAGACTAGCGGGGGCCGGAGATACGCAGTATTTT.

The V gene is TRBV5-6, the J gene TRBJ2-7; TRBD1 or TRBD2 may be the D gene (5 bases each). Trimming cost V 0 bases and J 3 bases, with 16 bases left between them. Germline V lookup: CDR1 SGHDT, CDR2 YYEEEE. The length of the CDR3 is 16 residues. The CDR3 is CASSLVRGTAFYEQYF. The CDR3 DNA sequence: TGTGCCAGCAGCTTGGTACGAGGGACGGCATTCTACGAGCAGTACTTC. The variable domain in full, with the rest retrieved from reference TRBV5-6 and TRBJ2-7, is DAGVTQSPTHLIKTRGQQVTLRCSPKSGHDTVSWYQQALGQGPQFIFQYYEEEERQRGNFPDRFSGHQFPNYSSELNVNALLLGDSALYLCASSLVRGTAFYEQYFGPGTRLTVT.

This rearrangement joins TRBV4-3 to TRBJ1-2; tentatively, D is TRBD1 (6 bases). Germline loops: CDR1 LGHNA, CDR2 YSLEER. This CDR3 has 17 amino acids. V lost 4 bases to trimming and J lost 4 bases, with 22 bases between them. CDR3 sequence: CASSPIRAIQGLYGYTF. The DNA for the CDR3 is TGCGCCAGCAGCCCGATCAGAGCAATACAGGGTCTCTATGGCTACACCTTC.

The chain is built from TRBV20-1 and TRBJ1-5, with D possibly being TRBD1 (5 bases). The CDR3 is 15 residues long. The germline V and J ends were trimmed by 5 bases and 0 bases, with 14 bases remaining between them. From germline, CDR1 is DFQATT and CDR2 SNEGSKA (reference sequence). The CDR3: CSAQSTAYSNQPQHF. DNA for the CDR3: TGCAGTGCTCAGTCGACAGCCTATAGCAATCAGCCCCAGCATTTT.

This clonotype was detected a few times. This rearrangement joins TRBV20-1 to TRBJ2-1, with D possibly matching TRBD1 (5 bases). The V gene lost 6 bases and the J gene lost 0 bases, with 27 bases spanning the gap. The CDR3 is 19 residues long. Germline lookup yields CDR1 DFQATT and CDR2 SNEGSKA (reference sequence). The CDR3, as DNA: TGCAGTGCCCCCCGCGACAGTCCCCTCTTTCTTAGCTCCTACAATGAGCAGTTCTTC. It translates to CSAPRDSPLFLSSYNEQFF.

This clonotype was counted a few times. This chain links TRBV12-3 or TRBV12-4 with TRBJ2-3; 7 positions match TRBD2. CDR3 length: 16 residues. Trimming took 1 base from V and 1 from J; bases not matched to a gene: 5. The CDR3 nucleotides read TGTGCCAGCAGTTTAGGGGACTACCGAGGCACAGATACGCAGTATTTT. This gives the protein CASSLGDYRGTDTQYF.

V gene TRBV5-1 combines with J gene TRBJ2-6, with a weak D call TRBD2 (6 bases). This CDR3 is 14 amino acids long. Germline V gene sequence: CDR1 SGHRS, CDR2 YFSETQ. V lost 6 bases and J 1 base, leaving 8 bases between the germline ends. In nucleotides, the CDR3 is TGCGCCAGCAAAGCGGGTTCTGGGGCCAACGTCCTGACTTTC. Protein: CASKAGSGANVLTF.

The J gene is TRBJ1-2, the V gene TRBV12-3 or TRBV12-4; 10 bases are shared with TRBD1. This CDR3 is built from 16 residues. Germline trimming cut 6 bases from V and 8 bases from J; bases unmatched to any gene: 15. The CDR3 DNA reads TGTGCCAGCAGACCACCTGGGACAGGGGTAATTCGAGGCTACACCTTC. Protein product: CASRPPGTGVIRGYTF.

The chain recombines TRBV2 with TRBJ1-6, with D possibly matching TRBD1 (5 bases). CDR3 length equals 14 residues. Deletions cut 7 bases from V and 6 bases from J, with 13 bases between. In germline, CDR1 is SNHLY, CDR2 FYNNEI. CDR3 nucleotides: TGTGCCAGCACCCGTCGGGACCGTAATTCACCCCTCCACTTT. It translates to CASTRRDRNSPLHF. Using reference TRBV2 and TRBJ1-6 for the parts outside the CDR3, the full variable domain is EPEVTQTPSHQVTQMGQEVILRCVPISNHLYFYWYRQILGQKVEFLVSFYNNEISEKSEIFDDQFSVERPDGSNFTLKIRSTKLEDSAMYFCASTRRDRNSPLHFGNGTRLTVT.

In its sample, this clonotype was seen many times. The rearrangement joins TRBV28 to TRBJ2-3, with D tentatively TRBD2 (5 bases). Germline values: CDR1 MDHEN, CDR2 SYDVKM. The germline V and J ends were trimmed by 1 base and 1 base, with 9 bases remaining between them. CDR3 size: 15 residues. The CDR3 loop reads CASSLSVGGTDTQYF. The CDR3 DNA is TGTGCCAGCAGTTTATCAGTCGGGGGCACAGATACGCAGTATTTT.

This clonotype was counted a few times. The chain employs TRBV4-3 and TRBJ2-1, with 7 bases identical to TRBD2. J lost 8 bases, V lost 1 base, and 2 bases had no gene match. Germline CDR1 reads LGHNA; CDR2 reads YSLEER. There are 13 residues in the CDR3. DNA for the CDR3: TGCGCCAGCAGCCAAGCGCGGGAGCATGAGCAGTTCTTC. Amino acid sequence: CASSQAREHEQFF.

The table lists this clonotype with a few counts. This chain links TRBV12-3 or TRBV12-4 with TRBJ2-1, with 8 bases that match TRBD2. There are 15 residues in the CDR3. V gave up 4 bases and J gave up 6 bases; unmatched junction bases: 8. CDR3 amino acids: CASSSGTRFPNEQFF. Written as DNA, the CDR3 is TGTGCCAGCAGTTCCGGGACTAGATTCCCCAATGAGCAGTTCTTC.